This T cell receptor beta chain came from a study of T cell repertoires in cytomegalovirus infection. Study-wide findings and caveats: The ex vivo response was dominated by HLA-C-restricted CMV-specific TCR beta clonotypes.

This clonotype was counted a single time. Its antigen is as yet unknown. The CDR3 length is 16 residues. Germline CDR1 reads DFQATT; CDR2 reads SNEGSKA (reference sequence). After removal of 3 bases from V and 0 bases from J, the junction contained 8 bases not matched to a gene. Via MiXCR, TCRdb re-called the reads, giving one row per CDR3 protein. The sample has more than 650,000 distinct CDR3 sequences, under 40% seen once; the top ten hold around 3%. The receptor was isolated from a human donor in good health (CMV status not recorded). Some clones in this sample may be carry-over from other donors' samples. Sequences were obtained from PBMCs. The rearrangement links TRBV20-1 to TRBJ1-3; 7 nucleotides agree with TRBD1. The CDR3 nucleotides are TGCAGTGCTAGGGATCCGGGACAGAGCTCTGGAAACACCATATATTTT. This gives the protein CSARDPGQSSGNTIYF.